These T cell receptor beta chains were read from a single sample in a study of T cells in localized non-small cell lung cancer. Repertoires were generated with immunoSEQ multiplex PCR, while TCRdb's copy carries only in-frame clones and drops some. The table lists fewer than 2,000 clones, about 28% of them singletons. The sequencing used lung tumor tissue, collected before any cancer treatment. These receptors were taken from a man aged 35-75 years with stage II lung adenocarcinoma. Each CDR3 is given with its conserved first and last residue. The D gene is left open where the match is weak. Rows give clone size only sometimes, using once, few, many, or a class for an expanded clone.

DNA,CDR3,D,V,J,size
TGTGCCAGCAGACGCGACAGGAAAGACAATCAGCCCCAGCATTTT,CASRRDRKDNQPQHF,-,TRBV6-8,TRBJ1-5,few
TGTGCCGGGGGTAGGGGAAGGGCTCTCCCTTCCACAGATACGCAGTATTTT,CAGGRGRALPSTDTQYF,-,TRBV30,TRBJ2-3,few
TGTGCCAGCAGTCCAGTTGGGGGACAGGGGGCAGGAGAGACCCAGTACTTC,CASSPVGGQGAGETQYF,TRBD1,TRBV11-3,TRBJ2-5,many
TGTGCCAGCAGTTTAAGACTAGCCCGCACCGGGGAGCTGTTTTTT,CASSLRLARTGELFF,TRBD2,TRBV28,TRBJ2-2,-
TGTGCCAGCTCACTCGCAGGCCTAGGGGCCTACGAGCAGTACTTC,CASSLAGLGAYEQYF,-,TRBV18,TRBJ2-7,-
TGTGCCAGCTCACCACCCAGGAACACTGAAGCTTTCTTT,CASSPPRNTEAFF,-,TRBV18,TRBJ1-1,-
TGTGCCTCCAGGGAAGGCAATCAGCCCCAGCATTTT,CASREGNQPQHF,-,TRBV30,TRBJ1-5,few
TGTGCCAGTAGTATCTGGAACAGGGGGGAGTACGAGCAGTACTTC,CASSIWNRGEYEQYF,TRBD1,TRBV19,TRBJ2-7,-
TGTGCCAGCAGTTACGGGTCTGGACAGGGATTTTTCCATGAGCAGTTCTTC,CASSYGSGQGFFHEQFF,TRBD1,TRBV6-8,TRBJ2-1,large
TGTGCCAGCGGACAGACTAACACTGAAGCTTTCTTT,CASGQTNTEAFF,-,TRBV6-8,TRBJ1-1,few
TGTGCCAGCAGTTTAGGGGTCTATGGCTACACCTTC,CASSLGVYGYTF,-,TRBV28,TRBJ1-2,-